These T cell receptor beta chains were read from a single sample in a study of blood T cell repertoires in COVID-19. TCRdb's copy holds only in-frame clones and misses some; the assay was immunoSEQ multiplex PCR. The sample records approximately 90,000 clones, around 90% being singletons. The sequencing sample was made of peripheral blood. The source of these receptors is a woman in her sixties or seventies with acute or convalescent COVID-19. Both conserved end residues are part of each CDR3. The order of the fields is D gene, clone size, V gene, J gene, CDR3 protein, CDR3 DNA. D genes are given only for firm matches. Expanded clones get a size class; other rows say once, few or many, or leave the size out.

>TRBD2|few|TRBV7-2|TRBJ2-3
CASSLGSGGPYTQYF
TGTGCCAGCAGCTTAGGGAGCGGGGGGCCGTATACGCAGTATTTT
>-|-|TRBV2|TRBJ1-3
CASSEALDRPFGNTIYF
TGTGCCAGCAGTGAAGCGCTTGACAGACCCTTTGGAAACACCATATATTTT
>TRBD2|-|TRBV10-3|TRBJ2-7
CAISGPGTSGINEQYF
TGTGCCATCAGTGGCCCCGGTACTAGCGGGATCAACGAGCAGTACTTC
>-|-|TRBV7-6|TRBJ2-5
CASSLGGLPVETQYF
TGTGCCAGCAGCTTAGGGGGCTTGCCGGTGGAGACCCAGTACTTC
>-|-|TRBV29-1|TRBJ1-2
CSVESSPYGYTF
TGCAGCGTTGAGTCTTCTCCCTATGGCTACACCTTC
>-|-|TRBV20-1|TRBJ1-5
CSASYGGQDQPQHF
TGCAGTGCTAGTTATGGAGGTCAAGATCAGCCCCAGCATTTT
>TRBD1|-|TRBV6-1|TRBJ1-3
CASSGGLSRRTGTIYF
TGTGCCAGCAGTGGGGGCCTATCTCGAAGGACAGGCACCATATATTTT
>-|-|TRBV12-5|TRBJ1-1
CASALRRGTEAFF
TGTGCTAGTGCCCTGAGAAGAGGCACTGAAGCTTTCTTT
>TRBD2|once|TRBV6-2/TRBV6-3|TRBJ2-1
CASSLVGSGISEQFF
TGTGCCAGCAGTCTGGTAGGTAGCGGGATAAGTGAGCAGTTCTTC
>TRBD1|-|TRBV12-3/TRBV12-4|TRBJ1-1
CASRRQGNTEAFF
TGTGCCAGCAGGCGACAGGGGAACACTGAAGCTTTCTTT
>TRBD2|-|TRBV11-1|TRBJ2-1
CASSRGLAGGIGEQFF
TGTGCCAGCAGTCGGGGACTAGCGGGAGGAATAGGGGAGCAGTTCTTC
>TRBD1|few|TRBV29-1|TRBJ1-2
CSVKLSDRGIRFDGYTF
TGCAGCGTTAAACTATCCGACAGGGGCATTCGCTTTGATGGCTACACCTTC
>-|-|TRBV6-1|TRBJ1-2
CASSEAGGIYGYTF
TGTGCCAGCAGTGAAGCTGGGGGGATCTATGGCTACACCTTC
>-|-|TRBV27|TRBJ2-7
CASSPLRTLSSYEQYF
TGTGCCAGCAGCCCTCTCAGGACTCTCAGCTCCTACGAGCAGTACTTC
>TRBD1|-|TRBV18|TRBJ1-5
CASSTRQGPNQPQHF
TGTGCCAGCTCAACGAGACAGGGCCCAAATCAGCCCCAGCATTTT
>-|-|TRBV14|TRBJ2-1
CASSHGWAGNLYNEQFF
TGTGCCAGCAGCCACGGATGGGCGGGGAACCTATACAATGAGCAGTTCTTC
>-|-|TRBV12-2|TRBJ1-6
CASRFLDRVSPPLHF
TGTGCAAGTCGCTTTCTAGACAGGGTGTCTCCACCCCTCCACTTT
>TRBD1|-|TRBV5-6|TRBJ2-5
CASRGRGQGKATQYF
TGTGCCAGCAGGGGACGGGGACAGGGGAAAGCGACCCAGTACTTC
>-|few|TRBV4-1|TRBJ2-1
CASSPKGGQVDSYNEQFF
TGCGCCAGCAGCCCAAAGGGGGGGCAGGTTGACTCCTACAATGAGCAGTTCTTC
>-|-|TRBV5-4|TRBJ1-6
CASSLAGINSPLHF
TGTGCCAGCAGCTTGGCAGGGATTAATTCACCCCTCCACTTT
>TRBD1|-|TRBV28|TRBJ1-4
CATEPGQGWEKLFF
TGTGCCACCGAACCGGGACAGGGATGGGAAAAACTGTTTTTT
>TRBD2|-|TRBV9|TRBJ2-1
CASKKRAGGGINEQFF
TGTGCCAGCAAAAAGAGAGCGGGAGGAGGGATAAATGAGCAGTTCTTC
>TRBD1|-|TRBV5-5|TRBJ1-1
CASSLFWDSRNTEAFF
TGTGCCAGCAGCTTATTCTGGGACAGCCGGAACACTGAAGCTTTCTTT
>-|-|TRBV3-1/TRBV3-2|TRBJ1-3
CASSQEGFGGGRPGNTIYF
TGTGCCAGCAGCCAAGAGGGATTTGGGGGCGGCCGTCCTGGAAACACCATATATTTT
>TRBD1|-|TRBV5-1|TRBJ2-2
CASSQGTGRVGELFF
TGCGCCAGCAGCCAAGGGACAGGGCGGGTCGGGGAGCTGTTTTTT
>TRBD1|-|TRBV4-2|TRBJ1-4
CASSQLFGQGEWVKLFF
TGTGCCAGCAGCCAACTATTTGGACAGGGAGAATGGGTAAAACTGTTTTTT
>-|-|TRBV21-1|TRBJ2-1
CASSKVRGLIEQFF
TGTGCCAGCAGCAAAGTCAGGGGATTAATTGAGCAGTTCTTC
>TRBD1|-|TRBV6-6|TRBJ2-3
CASQLQRTGRADTQYF
TGTGCCAGCCAACTGCAGCGGACAGGGCGGGCAGATACGCAGTATTTT
>-|-|TRBV29-1|TRBJ1-3
CSVAFGADSGNTIYF
TGCAGCGTTGCGTTTGGGGCCGACTCTGGAAACACCATATATTTT
>-|-|TRBV5-1|TRBJ1-1
CASSLAAEVNTEAFF
TGCGCCAGCAGCTTGGCCGCAGAAGTGAACACTGAAGCTTTCTTT
>TRBD1|-|TRBV5-1|TRBJ1-6
CASSVVGQGSNSPLHF
TGCGCCAGCAGCGTGGTAGGACAGGGGTCCAATTCACCCCTCCACTTT
>TRBD1|-|TRBV27|TRBJ2-7
CASSFNRGAEQYF
TGTGCCAGCAGTTTCAACAGGGGAGCGGAGCAGTACTTC
>-|-|TRBV28|TRBJ1-4
CASASREKLFF
TGTGCCAGCGCCTCCAGAGAAAAACTGTTTTTT
>-|-|TRBV3-1/TRBV3-2|TRBJ1-3
CASSQGQGPRSGNTIYF
TGTGCCAGCAGCCAAGGTCAGGGGCCCCGCTCTGGAAACACCATATATTTT
>TRBD1|-|TRBV28|TRBJ1-2
CASSQHTGGRGGYTF
TGTGCCAGCAGTCAACATACAGGGGGCCGGGGTGGCTACACCTTC
>TRBD1|few|TRBV4-2|TRBJ1-1
CASRGTGTGAQGGAFF
TGTGCCAGCAGGGGGACCGGGACAGGGGCCCAAGGTGGAGCTTTCTTT
>TRBD1|-|TRBV19|TRBJ1-1
CASSIYRGRGTEAFF
TGTGCCAGTAGTATTTACAGGGGGCGAGGTACTGAAGCTTTCTTT
>TRBD1|-|TRBV7-6|TRBJ1-5
CASSLALGQPPGQPQHF
TGTGCCAGCAGCTTAGCGCTGGGACAGCCCCCCGGTCAGCCCCAGCATTTT
>-|-|TRBV7-9|TRBJ2-3
CASSLGGPTDTQYF
TGTGCCAGCAGCTTGGGGGGACCCACAGATACGCAGTATTTT
>-|-|TRBV5-1|TRBJ1-1
CASTDPGGVEAFF
TGCGCCAGCACAGACCCGGGGGGCGTAGAAGCTTTCTTT
>-|-|TRBV5-5|TRBJ2-7
CASSGGQASSYEQYF
TGTGCCAGCAGCGGAGGCCAGGCCAGCTCCTACGAGCAGTACTTC
>-|once|TRBV20-1|TRBJ1-4
CSAGGFEKLFF
TGCAGTGCGGGAGGGTTCGAAAAACTGTTTTTT
>-|-|TRBV6-5|TRBJ1-2
CASRTGLLNYGYTF
TGTGCCAGCAGAACAGGGTTGCTAAACTATGGCTACACCTTC
>-|-|TRBV2|TRBJ2-7
CASSGSSLRYEQYF
TGTGCCAGCAGTGGCTCAAGCTTACGCTACGAGCAGTACTTC
>TRBD1|-|TRBV6-6|TRBJ2-7
CASRQGIYEQYF
TGTGCCAGCAGACAGGGGATCTACGAGCAGTACTTC
>-|-|TRBV30|TRBJ1-5
CAWSVRGGLLKSRPQHF
TGTGCCTGGAGTGTCCGTGGTGGTTTACTAAAGTCACGGCCCCAGCATTTT